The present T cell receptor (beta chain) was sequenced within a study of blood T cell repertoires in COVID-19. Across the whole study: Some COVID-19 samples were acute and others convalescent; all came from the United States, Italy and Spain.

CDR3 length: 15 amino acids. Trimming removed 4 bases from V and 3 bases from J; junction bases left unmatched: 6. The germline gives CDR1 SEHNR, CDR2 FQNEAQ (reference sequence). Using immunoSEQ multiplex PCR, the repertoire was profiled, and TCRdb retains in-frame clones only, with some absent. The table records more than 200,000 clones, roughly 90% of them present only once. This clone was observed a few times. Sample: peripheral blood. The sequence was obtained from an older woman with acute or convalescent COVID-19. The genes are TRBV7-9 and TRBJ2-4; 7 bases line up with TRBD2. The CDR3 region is CASSSLGTNKNIQYF. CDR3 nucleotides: TGTGCCAGCAGCTCCCTTGGGACTAACAAAAACATTCAGTACTTC.